This is a list of T cell receptor beta chains from one sample in a study of spatial heterogeneity in lung cancer. TCRdb reprocessed the 5' RACE reads with MiXCR, giving one entry per CDR3 protein. The table shows some 110,000 distinct CDR3 sequences, with approximately 12% occurring only once. The material was PBMCs, obtained at follow-up. The receptors shown here come from a male donor with early-stage non-small cell lung cancer. CDR3s include the opening cysteine and the closing phenylalanine or tryptophan. A D gene is named only where the DNA matches it firmly. For some rows the clone size is stated as once, few or many, or as a class when expanded; others skip it.

v_call: TRBV10-3; j_call: TRBJ1-5; d_call: NA; clone_size: few; cdr3_aa: CAISESFGGFQPQHF; cdr3_nt: TGTGCCATCAGTGAGAGTTTTGGGGGATTTCAGCCCCAGCATTTT
v_call: TRBV5-1; j_call: TRBJ2-7; d_call: NA; clone_size: many; cdr3_aa: CASSRKSSNRDTAFYEQYF; cdr3_nt: TGCGCCAGCAGCCGAAAGAGTTCAAACCGGGACACTGCCTTCTACGAGCAGTACTTC
v_call: TRBV2; j_call: TRBJ1-5; d_call: NA; clone_size: few; cdr3_aa: CASSEAAYSNQPQHF; cdr3_nt: TGTGCCAGCAGTGAAGCAGCATATAGCAATCAGCCCCAGCATTTT
v_call: TRBV7-2; j_call: TRBJ2-7; d_call: NA; clone_size: NA; cdr3_aa: CASSSDSTSSYEQYF; cdr3_nt: TGTGCCAGCAGCTCGGACAGTACCAGCTCCTACGAGCAGTACTTC
v_call: TRBV10-3; j_call: TRBJ2-5; d_call: TRBD2; clone_size: many; cdr3_aa: CAISGAGGPRETQYF; cdr3_nt: TGTGCCATCAGTGGTGCGGGGGGGCCGAGAGAGACCCAGTACTTC
v_call: TRBV7-3; j_call: TRBJ2-3; d_call: TRBD2; clone_size: NA; cdr3_aa: CASSFGGGGTDTQYF; cdr3_nt: TGTGCCAGCAGCTTTGGCGGGGGTGGCACAGATACGCAGTATTTT
v_call: TRBV5-1; j_call: TRBJ2-1; d_call: TRBD1; clone_size: many; cdr3_aa: CASSLRTGDNEQFF; cdr3_nt: TGCGCCAGCAGCCTCCGGACAGGGGACAATGAGCAGTTCTTC
v_call: TRBV29-1; j_call: TRBJ2-3; d_call: TRBD1; clone_size: many; cdr3_aa: CSVVGTGGARTQYF; cdr3_nt: TGCAGCGTTGTAGGGACAGGGGGCGCGAGGACGCAGTATTTT
v_call: TRBV20-1; j_call: TRBJ2-1; d_call: NA; clone_size: NA; cdr3_aa: CSASRGSAQDEQFF; cdr3_nt: TGCAGTGCTAGCCGCGGTAGCGCTCAGGATGAGCAGTTCTTC
v_call: TRBV7-2; j_call: TRBJ2-5; d_call: NA; clone_size: NA; cdr3_aa: CASSLGNRQETQYF; cdr3_nt: TGTGCCAGCAGCTTAGGTAACCGTCAAGAGACCCAGTACTTC
v_call: TRBV12-3/TRBV12-4; j_call: TRBJ2-1; d_call: NA; clone_size: few; cdr3_aa: CASSLVENNEQFF; cdr3_nt: TGTGCCAGCAGTTTAGTGGAGAACAATGAGCAGTTCTTC
v_call: TRBV11-2; j_call: TRBJ2-7; d_call: NA; clone_size: many; cdr3_aa: CASSTGTSGLEQYF; cdr3_nt: TGTGCCAGCAGTACCGGGACCAGCGGCCTCGAGCAGTACTTC
v_call: TRBV5-6; j_call: TRBJ1-1; d_call: TRBD1; clone_size: few; cdr3_aa: CASRGDRPKGTEAFF; cdr3_nt: TGTGCCAGCAGGGGGGACAGACCTAAGGGCACTGAAGCTTTCTTT
v_call: TRBV7-2; j_call: TRBJ1-6; d_call: NA; clone_size: many; cdr3_aa: CASSFGDSPLHF; cdr3_nt: TGTGCCAGCAGCTTCGGGGATTCACCCCTCCACTTT
v_call: TRBV12-3/TRBV12-4; j_call: TRBJ2-1; d_call: TRBD1; clone_size: NA; cdr3_aa: CASRETGANEQFF; cdr3_nt: TGTGCCAGCAGGGAGACAGGGGCTAATGAGCAGTTCTTC
v_call: TRBV9; j_call: TRBJ2-5; d_call: TRBD2; clone_size: many; cdr3_aa: CASSASAGGGETQYF; cdr3_nt: TGTGCCAGCAGCGCATCAGCGGGGGGCGGGGAGACCCAGTACTTC